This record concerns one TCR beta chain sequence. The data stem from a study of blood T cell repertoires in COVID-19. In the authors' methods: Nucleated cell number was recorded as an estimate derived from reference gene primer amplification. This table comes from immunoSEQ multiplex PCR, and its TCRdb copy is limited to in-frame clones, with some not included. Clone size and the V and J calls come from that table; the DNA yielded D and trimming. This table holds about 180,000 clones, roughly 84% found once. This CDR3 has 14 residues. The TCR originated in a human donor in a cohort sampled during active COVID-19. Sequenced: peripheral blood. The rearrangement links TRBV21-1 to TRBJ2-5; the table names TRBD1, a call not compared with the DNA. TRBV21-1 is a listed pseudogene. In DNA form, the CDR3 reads TGTGCCAGCAGCCTACCGACAGGGAGGGAGACCCAGTACTTC. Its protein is CASSLPTGRETQYF.